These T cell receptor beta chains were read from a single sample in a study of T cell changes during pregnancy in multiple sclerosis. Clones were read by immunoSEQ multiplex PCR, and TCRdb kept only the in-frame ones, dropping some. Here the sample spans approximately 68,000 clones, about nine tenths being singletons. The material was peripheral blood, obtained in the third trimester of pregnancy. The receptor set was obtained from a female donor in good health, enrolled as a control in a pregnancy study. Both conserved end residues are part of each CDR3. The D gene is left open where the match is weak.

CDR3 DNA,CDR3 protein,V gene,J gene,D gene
TGTGCCAGCTCATCACTTCAAAATCAGCCCCAGCATTTT,CASSSLQNQPQHF,TRBV18,TRBJ1-5,-
TGTGCCAGCTCACCCCTCCCGCTAGCGGGGGCCTACAATGAGCAGTTCTTC,CASSPLPLAGAYNEQFF,TRBV18,TRBJ2-1,TRBD2
TGTGCCAGCAGTCTCACCTCCACTACGGGGGGATCCTACGAGCAGTACTTC,CASSLTSTTGGSYEQYF,TRBV27,TRBJ2-7,TRBD2
TGTGCCAGCAGCTCACAGGACAGGAGCTCTGGAAACACCATATATTTT,CASSSQDRSSGNTIYF,TRBV7-2,TRBJ1-3,TRBD1
TGTGCCAGCAGCTCGGCGACAGATAGCAATCAGCCCCAGCATTTT,CASSSATDSNQPQHF,TRBV7-9,TRBJ1-5,-
TGTGCCAGCAGCTTACTAGCGGGAGGAGATACGCAGTATTTT,CASSLLAGGDTQYF,TRBV5-4,TRBJ2-3,TRBD2
TGTGCCAGCAGTTACCGGGAGAGGGACTATGGCTACACCTTC,CASSYRERDYGYTF,TRBV6-5,TRBJ1-2,-
TGTGCCAGCAGCGCCCGAGGGGGTGGGGGCCAGCCCCAGCATTTT,CASSARGGGGQPQHF,TRBV7-9,TRBJ1-5,-
TGTGCCAGCAGTTACTCGACAGCAAATCAGCCCCAGCATTTT,CASSYSTANQPQHF,TRBV6-5,TRBJ1-5,-
TGTGCCAGCAGCTCAGCGGGGGGGAGTCCTGGAGTACTGAACACTGAAGCTTTCTTT,CASSSAGGSPGVLNTEAFF,TRBV7-8,TRBJ1-1,-
TGTGCCAGCAGCCCCTTCAGGGGGATGGACGAGCAGTACTTC,CASSPFRGMDEQYF,TRBV7-2,TRBJ2-7,TRBD1
TGCGCCAGCAGGACTAGCGGGGATCAAGAGACCCAGTACTTC,CASRTSGDQETQYF,TRBV5-1,TRBJ2-5,TRBD2
TGTGCCAGCAGTTCCTACCTAGAGCAGTACTTC,CASSSYLEQYF,TRBV28,TRBJ2-7,-
TGTGCCACCAGCGGGGACCGGGACAGGGGATACAATGAGCAGTTCTTC,CATSGDRDRGYNEQFF,TRBV15,TRBJ2-1,TRBD1